The present entry profiles one T cell receptor beta chain with its context. The CDR3 consists of 11 residues. Per germline, CDR1 KGHSH and CDR2 LQKENI. This entry belongs to a study of monozygotic twins with inflammatory bowel disease. TCRdb reprocessed the 5' RACE reads and stores each CDR3 protein as one record, lacking DNA. The specimen's table records approximately 120,000 distinct CDR3 sequences. Specimen: blood. The chain recombines TRBV18 with TRBJ2-1; TCRdb's D gene call, TRBD2, goes unchecked for lack of DNA. This sequence originates from a human donor with ulcerative colitis or Crohn's disease, or a healthy co-twin of an affected twin (not recorded which). The CDR3 protein is CASSSGGIDLF.